Below are 3 T cell receptor beta chains sequenced from a single sample in a study of pediatric ulcerative colitis. During colonoscopy, one to two rectal pinch biopsies were collected. TCRdb's copy holds only in-frame clones and misses some; the assay was immunoSEQ multiplex PCR. The sample has more than 15,000 clones, 74% seen once. Input material: gut tissue. The receptor source for this set is a girl aged 5 to 17 with moderate ulcerative colitis.

The chain uses TRBV19 and TRBJ1-5, with D unclear. The V gene's germline CDR1 is LNHDA and CDR2 SQIVND (reference sequence). The CDR3 totals 14 residues. V lost 1 base and J lost 9, with 13 bases in between. The CDR3 loop is CASSIGGLARPQHF. The CDR3, as DNA: TGTGCCAGTAGTATAGGTGGGTTGGCGAGGCCCCAGCATTTT.

The chain links TRBV29-1 to TRBJ2-7; TRBD1 is a possible D gene (5 bases). In germline, CDR1 is SQVTM, CDR2 ANQGSEA. Trimming stripped 5 bases from V and 7 bases from J, with 21 bases between. CDR3 length equals 14 residues. The CDR3 loop is CSVITGAPSGEQYF. In DNA, the CDR3 is TGCAGCGTTATAACAGGAGCCCCTTCGGGTGAGCAGTACTTC.

The chain has TRBV7-9 and TRBJ2-1, with D possibly matching TRBD1 (5 bases). The V gene's germline CDR1 is SEHNR and CDR2 FQNEAQ (reference sequence). The CDR3 totals 15 residues. The V and J ends lost 3 bases and 3 bases respectively, with 12 bases between them. CDR3 residues: CASSLQGLVYNEQFF. The CDR3 DNA reads as TGTGCCAGCAGCTTGCAGGGTCTGGTCTACAATGAGCAGTTCTTC. The full variable domain, with the rest looked up from reference TRBV7-9 and TRBJ2-1, is DTGVSQNPRHKITKRGQNVTFRCDPISEHNRLYWYRQTLGQGPEFLTYFQNEAQLEKSRLLSDRFSAERPKGSFSTLEIQRTEQGDSAMYLCASSLQGLVYNEQFFGPGTRLTVL.